Below are 26 T cell receptor beta chains sequenced from a single sample in a study of regulatory T cells in long-lasting Graves disease. Time point of the sample: persistent/refractory GD, antithyroid drugs over 5 years with positive TRAb. RNA isolated from PBMCs was used to make the TCR library. Researchers made TCR beta libraries by using iRepertoire HTBI primers and running Arm-PCR on CDR3 regions. MiXCR, applied by TCRdb to the multiplex PCR reads, yields one record per CDR3 protein. The sample has about 470,000 distinct CDR3 sequences, 20% to 25% seen once. The sample in question was peripheral blood mononuclear cells (PBMCs), obtained when the disease was refractory, from a patient treated with antithyroid drugs. The receptors were sampled from a female donor with Graves disease.

This clonotype came up many times. The rearrangement uses TRBV6-1 and TRBJ1-5; D possibly corresponds to TRBD1 (6 bases). The germline V gene has CDR1 MNHNS and CDR2 SASEGT. The CDR3 extends over 18 amino acids. The V gene lost 5 bases and the J gene lost 0 bases, with 20 bases spanning the gap. The CDR3 DNA reads TGTGCCAGCAGTATCCTTCCGGGACACAGGTATAGCAATCAGCCCCAGCATTTT. It codes for CASSILPGHRYSNQPQHF.

This chain connects TRBV11-2 to TRBJ2-7; D possibly corresponds to TRBD2 (5 bases). This CDR3 comprises 16 residues. Trimming shortened V by 2 bases and J by 0 bases, and 14 bases separated the two germline ends. Germline V CDR1 and CDR2: SGHAT, FQNNGV. In nucleotides, the CDR3 is TGTGCCAGCAGCTTAAGCCGGGATCGAAACTCCTACGAGCAGTACTTC. The encoded protein is CASSLSRDRNSYEQYF. The full variable domain, completed using reference TRBV11-2 and TRBJ2-7, is EAGVAQSPRYKIIEKRQSVAFWCNPISGHATLYWYQQILGQGPKLLIQFQNNGVVDDSQLPKDRFSAERLKGVDSTLKIQPAKLEDSAVYLCASSLSRDRNSYEQYFGPGTRLTVT.

This clonotype turned up a few times. This chain links TRBV7-9 with TRBJ1-1; 8 bases align to TRBD1. The CDR3 sequence is 15 residues long. In germline, CDR1 is SEHNR, CDR2 FQNEAQ (reference sequence). V dropped 5 bases and J dropped 5; count of bases not matched to a gene: 10. CDR3 nucleotides: TGTGCCAGCAGCCAGATTACAGGGGGGATAACTGAAGCTTTCTTT. Encoded protein: CASSQITGGITEAFF.

This clonotype was observed at least ten times. This chain connects TRBV28 to TRBJ1-1, with 7 bases identical to TRBD1. The V segment lost 6 bases and the J segment 1 base; nucleotides outside the gene matches: 14. CDR3 length: 17 amino acids. Germline CDR1 is MDHEN and CDR2 is SYDVKM. CDR3 sequence reads: CASSTIPGQQANTEAFF. The CDR3 bases are TGTGCCAGCAGCACTATTCCGGGACAGCAAGCGAACACTGAAGCTTTCTTT.

This clonotype was seen more than once but under ten times. The chain is built from TRBV27 and TRBJ1-5; D gene ambiguous. The CDR3 has 16 residues. Per germline, CDR1 MNHEY and CDR2 SMNVEV (reference sequence). The V and J ends lost 5 bases and 2 bases respectively, with 16 bases between them. As DNA, the CDR3 is TGTGCCAGCAGTCCAACCGTTTTCTTTGGCAATCAGCCCCAGCATTTT. Amino acid sequence: CASSPTVFFGNQPQHF.

This clonotype was recorded at least ten times. The chain couples TRBV7-2 to TRBJ2-7; 7 bases align to TRBD2. CDR3 length: 14 amino acids. Germline V gene lookup returns CDR1 SGHTA and CDR2 FQGNSA. V lost 2 bases, J lost 1 base, and 2 bases stayed unmatched. The DNA for the CDR3 is TGTGCCAGCAGCTTAACTAGCGCATCCTACGAGCAGTACTTC. Its translation: CASSLTSASYEQYF. Full variable domain (missing parts from reference TRBV7-2 and TRBJ2-7): GAGVSQSPSNKVTEKGKDVELRCDPISGHTALYWYRQSLGQGLEFLIYFQGNSAPDKSGLPSDRFSAERTGGSVSTLTIQRTQQEDSAVYLCASSLTSASYEQYFGPGTRLTVT.

This sequence joins TRBV7-2 and TRBJ1-1, with D unresolved. With 1 base removed from V and 4 bases from J, the gap between germline ends came to 10 bases. CDR1 SGHTA and CDR2 FQGNSA come from the germline V gene. The CDR3 runs 14 residues. Written as DNA, the CDR3 is TGTGCCAGCAGCTTAGTTGGCTCCCGCACTGAAGCTTTCTTT. It codes for CASSLVGSRTEAFF.

In its sample, this clonotype was seen many times. This chain joins TRBV6-9 and TRBJ2-7; D call uncertain. The V gene lost 4 bases and the J gene lost 3 bases, with 16 bases spanning the gap. The CDR3 is 15 amino acids. The germline gives CDR1 MNHGY, CDR2 SVAAGI. CDR3: CASSSPTLHNYEQYF. The CDR3 bases are TGTGCCAGCAGTTCCCCTACTCTACATAACTACGAGCAGTACTTC.

The CDR3 region is CSARDISAPLIGELFF. CDR3 bases: TGCAGTGCTAGAGACATTAGCGCGCCCTTGATCGGGGAGCTGTTTTTT. The gene calls are TRBV20-1 and TRBJ2-2; D may be TRBD2 (5 bases). This CDR3 has 16 amino acids. Trimming cost V 0 bases and J 7 bases, with 18 bases left between them. Germline lookup yields CDR1 DFQATT and CDR2 SNEGSKA (reference sequence).

This clonotype was counted between two and nine times. The chain links TRBV27 to TRBJ2-5; D is undetermined. Germline V gives CDR1 MNHEY, CDR2 SMNVEV (reference sequence). The length of the CDR3 is 14 residues. V was cut by 0 bases and J by 4 bases, with 9 bases left in between. The CDR3 DNA follows: TGTGCCAGCAGTTTATCATGGAGTACAGAGACCCAGTACTTC. This gives the protein CASSLSWSTETQYF.

This sequence joins TRBV12-3 or TRBV12-4 and TRBJ2-1; possible D gene TRBD2, 6 bases. V was trimmed by 4 bases and J by 3 bases, leaving 13 bases between them. The CDR3 is made up of 15 amino acids. CDR3 sequence: CASSYRESFYNEQFF. In DNA, the CDR3 is TGTGCCAGCAGTTATCGGGAGTCGTTCTACAATGAGCAGTTCTTC.

Ten or more counts support this clonotype. The chain recombines TRBV27 with TRBJ2-7, with D possibly TRBD1 on 5 matching bases. The CDR3 spans 15 residues. CDR1 is MNHEY, CDR2 SMNVEV, per germline (reference sequence). The V gene lost 1 base and the J gene lost 2 bases, with 12 bases spanning the gap. The CDR3 loop reads CASSLWGLPTYEQYF. As DNA, the CDR3 is TGTGCCAGCAGTTTATGGGGCCTACCCACCTACGAGCAGTACTTC.

This clonotype occurred many times. This CDR3 reads CSVDAREETQYF. CDR3 bases: TGCAGCGTTGACGCCAGGGAAGAGACCCAGTACTTC. This chain connects TRBV29-1 to TRBJ2-5; TRBD1 might be the D (5 bases). The CDR3 length is 12 residues. Germline V gene sequence: CDR1 SQVTM, CDR2 ANQGSEA. The V end lost 3 bases, the J end lost 3 bases, and 8 bases lay between the germline ends. Full variable domain (rest looked up from reference TRBV29-1 and TRBJ2-5): SAVISQKPSRDICQRGTSLTIQCQVDSQVTMMFWYRQQPGQSLTLIATANQGSEATYESGFVIDKFPISRPNLTFSTLTVSNMSPEDSSIYLCSVDAREETQYFGPGTRLLVL.

The sample holds a few counts of this clonotype. This chain connects TRBV6-1 to TRBJ1-2; perhaps TRBD1 as D (6 bases). CDR1 is MNHNS and CDR2 is SASEGT in the germline V gene. V was cut by 5 bases and J by 4 bases, with 11 bases left in between. This CDR3 region has 13 residues. The CDR3, as DNA: TGTGCCAGCAGTACCGGGACAAGCTATGGCTACACCTTC. Translated, it gives CASSTGTSYGYTF.

The genes are TRBV4-1 and TRBJ1-5; unclear D gene. Trimming pared 1 base from V and 2 bases from J, leaving 18 bases between. Germline V gene lookup returns CDR1 MGHRA and CDR2 YSYEKL. This CDR3 spans 18 amino acids. This chain's CDR3 is CASSQGDLGLLGNQPQHF. For the CDR3, the DNA is TGCGCCAGCAGCCAAGGAGACCTGGGTCTTCTGGGCAATCAGCCCCAGCATTTT.

V is TRBV27 and J is TRBJ2-3, with TRBD2 as a possible D gene (6 bases). The ends were cut back, 6 bases at V and 2 bases at J, with 15 bases in the middle. The CDR3 extends over 15 amino acids. Germline V gene sequence: CDR1 MNHEY, CDR2 SMNVEV (reference sequence). CDR3 DNA sequence: TGTGCCAGCAGACCTGCCGGGAGATTCACAGATACGCAGTATTTT. Its translation is CASRPAGRFTDTQYF.

The gene calls are TRBV6-2 or TRBV6-3 and TRBJ2-5; perhaps TRBD2 as D (5 bases). The length of the CDR3 is 16 residues. The V gene lost 2 bases and the J gene lost 1 base, with 14 bases spanning the gap. The germline gives CDR1 MNHEY, CDR2 SVGEGT. The CDR3 reads CASSYPGRAGQETQYF. The CDR3 DNA follows: TGTGCCAGCAGTTACCCGGGTAGGGCGGGCCAAGAGACCCAGTACTTC.

This clonotype has more than one count but fewer than ten. This chain links TRBV15 with TRBJ2-7; D gene unclear. This CDR3 is built from 13 residues. Trimming took 5 bases from V and 3 from J, leaving 11 bases between them. Looked up from germline, CDR1 is LNHNV and CDR2 is YYDKDF (reference sequence). CDR3 protein: CATSPSTYYEQYF. For the CDR3, the DNA is TGTGCCACCAGCCCATCTACTTACTACGAGCAGTACTTC.

There are a few counts of this clonotype. The genes are TRBV14 and TRBJ1-2; no clear D gene. V lost 0 bases and J lost 4, with 6 bases in between. This CDR3 is 13 amino acids long. Germline V gene sequence: CDR1 SGHDN, CDR2 FVKESK. The CDR3 sequence: CASSQEYPYGYTF. The CDR3 DNA sequence: TGTGCCAGCAGCCAAGAATATCCCTATGGCTACACCTTC. Full variable domain (rest looked up from reference TRBV14 and TRBJ1-2): EAGVTQFPSHSVIEKGQTVTLRCDPISGHDNLYWYRRVMGKEIKFLLHFVKESKQDESGMPNNRFLAERTGGTYSTLKVQPAELEDSGVYFCASSQEYPYGYTFGSGTRLTVV.

This sequence joins TRBV19 and TRBJ2-2; D gene uncertain. Looked up from germline, CDR1 is LNHDA and CDR2 is SQIVND (reference sequence). The CDR3 length is 15 residues. V lost 4 bases, J lost 1 base, and 10 bases lay in between. The CDR3 loop is CASSRLGGNTGELFF. CDR3 bases: TGTGCCAGTAGTAGGCTCGGTGGGAACACCGGGGAGCTGTTTTTT. The variable domain in full, with the rest retrieved from reference TRBV19 and TRBJ2-2, is DGGITQSPKYLFRKEGQNVTLSCEQNLNHDAMYWYRQDPGQGLRLIYYSQIVNDFQKGDIAEGYSVSREKKESFPLTVTSAQKNPTAFYLCASSRLGGNTGELFFGEGSRLTVL.

The chain uses TRBV30 and TRBJ1-1; unclear D gene. V was cut by 0 bases and J by 0 bases, with 5 bases left in between. Germline CDR1 is GTSNPN and CDR2 is SVGIG (reference sequence). The CDR3 is 13 residues long. CDR3 in amino acids: CAWSVQLNTEAFF. As DNA, the CDR3 is TGTGCCTGGAGTGTTCAGTTGAACACTGAAGCTTTCTTT.

This clonotype was seen many times. This chain links TRBV28 with TRBJ1-5, with D possibly TRBD1 on 5 matching bases. This CDR3 region has 13 residues. CDR1 is MDHEN and CDR2 is SYDVKM in the germline V gene. Trimming removed 7 bases from V and 4 bases from J, with 11 bases in between. This CDR3 reads CASISRGNQPQHF. CDR3 bases: TGTGCCAGCATTTCTAGGGGTAATCAGCCCCAGCATTTT.

The chain combines TRBV5-1 with TRBJ1-1; D not certain. CDR1 SGHRS and CDR2 YFSETQ come from the germline V gene. The CDR3 length is 16 residues. Between the trimmed V and J ends, which lost 3 bases and 1 base, there was a span of 16 bases. CDR3 amino acids: CASSSGRSWGNTEAFF. The CDR3 coding sequence is TGCGCCAGCAGCTCCGGACGGTCATGGGGGAACACTGAAGCTTTCTTT.

In its sample, this clonotype was seen many times. The V call is TRBV28, the J call TRBJ1-4; perhaps TRBD1 as D (5 bases). Germline values: CDR1 MDHEN, CDR2 SYDVKM. The CDR3 length is 14 residues. V lost 8 bases and J 10 bases, leaving 20 bases between the germline ends. The CDR3 loop reads CASGVEGREGKLFF. CDR3 DNA: TGTGCCAGCGGGGTGGAGGGGCGAGAAGGAAAACTGTTTTTT.

The gene calls are TRBV28 and TRBJ2-7, with 12 bases fitting TRBD2. Trimming cost V 7 bases and J 2 bases; bases outside gene matches: 3. This CDR3 comprises 14 residues. Germline V CDR1 and CDR2: MDHEN, SYDVKM. For the CDR3, the DNA is TGTGCCAGCAATCTAGCGGGAGGGGCCTACGAGCAGTACTTC. This sequence encodes CASNLAGGAYEQYF.

In its sample, this clonotype was seen many times. The chain recombines TRBV28 with TRBJ2-7; D is tentatively TRBD1 or TRBD2 (5 bases each). Trimming shortened V by 6 bases and J by 0 bases, and 27 bases separated the two germline ends. The CDR3 is made up of 19 amino acids. CDR1 is MDHEN, CDR2 SYDVKM, per germline. The CDR3 reads CASSYDTKGTVGNSYEQYF. CDR3 sequence (DNA): TGTGCCAGCAGCTACGACACGAAAGGGACGGTGGGAAACTCCTACGAGCAGTACTTC.